Shown below are 29 T cell receptor beta chains from a single sample sequenced in a study of blood T cells in healthy people across ages. Next came a second PCR, run for 7 to 11 cycles, which used a sample-barcoded 5' primer along with a J-beta primer mix. TCRdb reprocessed the 5' RACE reads via MiXCR and lists one record per CDR3 protein. The sample records roughly 930,000 distinct CDR3 sequences, around 49% being singletons. Sample: blood. The receptors stem from a young man in good health.

Worth noting for this clonotype: This may arise from a read error, as a much more abundant clone is one base away. This sequence joins TRBV20-1 and TRBJ2-5; tentative D call: TRBD2 (6 bases). CDR3 length: 15 residues. Trimming left V 0 bases short and J 1 base short, with 12 bases between. CDR1 is DFQATT and CDR2 is SNEGSKA in the germline V gene (reference sequence). The CDR3 region has the DNA TGCAGTGCTAGAGATCTCAGGAGGGGCCAAGAGACCCAGTACTTC. Translation: CSARDLRRGQETQYF.

The chain recombines TRBV29-1 with TRBJ1-2; D is possibly TRBD1 (5 bases). Germline values: CDR1 SQVTM, CDR2 ANQGSEA. V lost 0 bases, J lost 4 bases, and 12 bases lay in between. This CDR3 spans 14 amino acids. CDR3 coding DNA: TGCAGCGTTGAAGATCAGGGACGGTCCTATGGCTACACCTTC. Translation gives CSVEDQGRSYGYTF.

Remarks on this clonotype: A much larger clone sits a single nucleotide away, making a read error possible. The rearrangement uses TRBV29-1 and TRBJ2-7, with D possibly TRBD2 on 5 matching bases. Germline V gene sequence: CDR1 SQVTM, CDR2 ANQGSEA. CDR3 length equals 11 residues. Trimming removed 1 base from V and 12 bases from J, with 13 bases in between. The CDR3 bases are TGCAGCGTTGAAGTTGGAGGACCCCGGTACTTC. Its translation: CSVEVGGPRYF.

This clonotype was seen more than once but under ten times. The genes are TRBV12-3 or TRBV12-4 and TRBJ1-1; D not certain. The CDR3 is made up of 15 amino acids. Trimming stripped 3 bases from V and 4 bases from J, with 15 bases between. The CDR3 region is CASSFSPGLGTEAFF. The CDR3 DNA is TGTGCCAGCAGTTTTAGTCCGGGTTTGGGCACTGAAGCTTTCTTT.

With regard to this clonotype: One end of the junction is discordant with germline, which a read error may explain. V gene TRBV5-6 combines with J gene TRBJ1-6; 7 positions agree with TRBD1. This CDR3 comprises 14 residues. Per the germline V gene, CDR1 is SGHDT and CDR2 is YYEEEE. DNA of the CDR3: TGTGCCGGCAGCTTGGGACAGACCAATTCACCCCTCCACTTT. Its translation is CAGSLGQTNSPLHF. Supplemented by reference TRBV5-6 and TRBJ1-6, the full variable domain reads DAGVTQSPTHLIKTRGQQVTLRCSPKSGHDTVSWYQQALGQGPQFIFQYYEEEERQRGNFPDRFSGHQFPNYSSELNVNALLLGDSALYLCAGSLGQTNSPLHFGNGTRLTVT.

This clonotype has a handful of counts. The rearrangement links TRBV4-3 to TRBJ1-2; tentative D call: TRBD1 (5 bases). V was pared by 2 bases and J by 7 bases, with 17 bases between. The CDR3 is 15 residues long. Germline-derived CDR1 and CDR2 are LGHNA and YSLEER. The CDR3 is CASSQTGRMGTGYTF. The CDR3 region has the DNA TGCGCCAGCAGCCAAACCGGACGCATGGGGACTGGCTACACCTTC.

As for this clonotype: This may stem from a read error, because a much larger clone lies one nucleotide away. The CDR3, as DNA: TGTGTCAGCAGCCCATCGTGGGGGCGTAAGAATGAGCAGTTCTTC. It codes for CVSSPSWGRKNEQFF. The J gene is TRBJ2-1, the V gene TRBV7-3; weak D call: TRBD1 (6 bases). This CDR3 spans 15 amino acids. Germline V gives CDR1 SGHTA, CDR2 FQGTGA.

The rearrangement joins TRBV10-3 to TRBJ1-2, with D hard to call. CDR1 is ENHRY and CDR2 is SYGVKD in the germline V gene. Trimming pared 6 bases from V and 6 bases from J, leaving 11 bases between. The CDR3 is made up of 12 amino acids. The CDR3 here is CAIRGGYDGYTF. Written as DNA, the CDR3 is TGTGCCATCAGAGGAGGGTATGATGGCTACACCTTC.

The genes are TRBV21-1 and TRBJ1-2; the table assigns TRBD1, which was not confirmed against the DNA. TRBV21-1 is a pseudogene segment. The CDR3 length is 17 residues. This CDR3 is CASSKNQGNRGNYGYTF. Here the CDR3 DNA reads TGTGCCAGCAGCAAAAATCAGGGGAACAGGGGGAACTATGGCTACACCTTC.

CDR3 coding DNA: TGTGCCAGCAGCTTAGCCCGGGACAGCGTCTACAATGAGCAGTTCTTC. It yields the protein CASSLARDSVYNEQFF. This rearrangement joins TRBV7-9 to TRBJ2-1, with 7 positions matching TRBD1. This CDR3 spans 16 amino acids. V dropped 0 bases and J dropped 3; count of bases not matched to a gene: 5. Germline CDR1 SEHNR, CDR2 FQNEAQ (reference sequence).

J is TRBJ2-3 and V is TRBV29-1; 13 nucleotides align to TRBD2. The CDR3 totals 14 residues. Per the germline V gene, CDR1 is SQVTM and CDR2 is ANQGSEA. V was clipped by 7 bases and J by 4 bases; unmatched bases: 5. In nucleotides, the CDR3 is TGCAGCGGGGTTGGGACTAGCGGGGCAGATACGCAGTATTTT. Translating gives CSGVGTSGADTQYF.

The chain combines TRBV25-1 with TRBJ2-1; 11 bases are a match to TRBD2. With 4 bases clipped from V and 4 bases from J, the junction kept 6 bases outside the gene matches. CDR3 length equals 16 residues. The germline V gene encodes CDR1 MGHDK and CDR2 SYGVNS. The CDR3 is CASSASGGMRYNEQFF. The CDR3 nucleotides are TGTGCCAGCAGTGCTAGCGGGGGGATGAGATACAATGAGCAGTTCTTC.

The chain joins TRBV27 to TRBJ1-5; D may be TRBD1 (5 bases). Trimming pared 7 bases from V and 6 bases from J, leaving 13 bases between. CDR1 and CDR2 from the germline V gene are MNHEY and SMNVEV (reference sequence). The CDR3 has 13 amino acids. CDR3 in amino acids: CASMGGNSQPQHF. CDR3 DNA: TGTGCCAGCATGGGGGGAAACAGTCAGCCCCAGCATTTT.

This clonotype was observed many times. The chain recombines TRBV20-1 with TRBJ2-7; the D call may be TRBD1 or TRBD2 (6 bases each). This CDR3 has 15 residues. Per germline, CDR1 DFQATT and CDR2 SNEGSKA (reference sequence). The V end was cut by 1 base, the J end by 6 bases, with 19 bases between. The CDR3 here is CSARVGGVMLGEQYF. The CDR3 DNA is TGCAGTGCTAGAGTCGGGGGCGTGATGCTAGGCGAGCAGTACTTC.

The rearrangement joins TRBV28 to TRBJ2-2; D possibly uses TRBD1 or TRBD2 (5 bases each). This CDR3 is built from 15 residues. Germline V gene lookup returns CDR1 MDHEN and CDR2 SYDVKM. The ends were cut back, 5 bases at V and 2 bases at J, with 12 bases in the middle. CDR3 bases: TGTGCCAGCAGTCGAGGGGACCCCAACACCGGGGAGCTGTTTTTT. Encoded protein: CASSRGDPNTGELFF.

CDR3 protein: CASSLIDSYNEQYF. The CDR3 nucleotides read TGCGCCAGCAGCTTAATAGACTCGTACAATGAGCAGTACTTC. The chain couples TRBV5-1 to TRBJ2-1; D gene unclear. The J call may be in error: the DNA end matches TRBJ2-7 better. The germline V gene encodes CDR1 SGHRS and CDR2 YFSETQ. The CDR3 is made up of 14 amino acids.

The chain carries TRBV21-1 and TRBJ2-2; whether TRBD1, the table's D call, matches the DNA was not checked. TRBV21-1 is deemed a pseudogene. The CDR3 runs to 16 residues. The CDR3 bases are TGTGCCAGCAGCAAATGCGGGGGGGCAGACACCGGGGAGCTGTTTTTT. Encoded protein: CASSKCGGADTGELFF.

This sequence joins TRBV24-1 and TRBJ2-3, with 10 nucleotides matching TRBD2. This CDR3 has 15 residues. Looked up from germline, CDR1 is KGHDR and CDR2 is SFDVKD. The J segment lost 4 bases and the V segment lost 10 bases, leaving 10 bases of the junction unmatched. Here the CDR3 reads CATALQAGGPDTQYF. Written as DNA, the CDR3 is TGTGCCACGGCCTTGCAAGCGGGGGGGCCAGATACGCAGTATTTT.

The sample holds one count of this clonotype. This chain uses TRBV10-3 with TRBJ1-5; TRBD1 might be the D (6 bases). Germline V gives CDR1 ENHRY, CDR2 SYGVKD. V lost 4 bases, J lost 3 bases, and 10 bases lay in between. The CDR3 covers 14 residues. CDR3 protein: CAISVGGNNQPQHF. The DNA of the CDR3 is TGTGCCATCAGTGTAGGGGGGAACAATCAGCCCCAGCATTTT.

This rearrangement joins TRBV24-1 to TRBJ2-3; a possible D gene is TRBD2 (5 bases). CDR3 length: 12 residues. Germline V lookup: CDR1 KGHDR, CDR2 SFDVKD. The CDR3 sequence: CAVASSTDTQYF. CDR3 sequence (DNA): TGTGCAGTAGCGTCGAGCACAGATACGCAGTATTTT.

On this clonotype: The junction and the germline gene differ at one end; a read error may be behind it. The chain links TRBV5-1 to TRBJ1-5; tentative D call: TRBD1 (5 bases). In germline, CDR1 is SGHRS, CDR2 YFSETQ. The CDR3 contains 15 residues. The CDR3 DNA reads as TGCGCCAGCAGCCCCGGGGGGTATAGCAATCAGCCCCTGCATTTT. The encoded protein is CASSPGGYSNQPLHF.

The V and J genes are TRBV27 and TRBJ2-1; a weak D match, TRBD2 (5 bases). Trimming cost V 6 bases and J 1 base, with 13 bases left between them. The length of the CDR3 is 15 residues. Germline assignment: CDR1 MNHEY and CDR2 SMNVEV (reference sequence). The CDR3 sequence: CASSHRTGSYNEQFF. DNA for the CDR3: TGTGCCAGCAGCCATAGGACTGGGTCCTACAATGAGCAGTTCTTC.

This clonotype showed up just a few times. V and J are TRBV20-1 and TRBJ2-7; D is undetermined. The CDR3 extends over 15 amino acids. With 7 bases removed from V and 5 bases from J, the gap between germline ends came to 24 bases. Per germline, CDR1 DFQATT and CDR2 SNEGSKA (reference sequence). The CDR3 DNA sequence: TGCAGTGTAAAATTCCCGAGGTCGATCTTCAACGAGCAGTACTTC. It yields the protein CSVKFPRSIFNEQYF.

Only one count was recorded for this clonotype. The chain has TRBV20-1 and TRBJ2-4; 9 nucleotides match TRBD1. V lost 3 bases, J lost 12 bases, and 6 bases stayed unmatched. This CDR3 has 12 amino acids. Germline lookup yields CDR1 DFQATT and CDR2 SNEGSKA (reference sequence). CDR3 sequence (DNA): TGCAGTGCTAGCTGGACAGGGGACAGTCAGTACTTC. Its protein product is CSASWTGDSQYF.

The table lists this clonotype with a count of one. V is TRBV24-1 and J is TRBJ1-5; 9 bases agree with TRBD1. The CDR3 consists of 14 residues. Germline assignment: CDR1 KGHDR and CDR2 SFDVKD. Trimming at V came to 2 bases and at J to 6 bases, leaving 1 base not matched to a gene. For the CDR3, the DNA is TGTGCCACCAGTGATTCGACAGGGGGTCAGCCCCAGCATTTT. Its translation: CATSDSTGGQPQHF.

This clonotype has only a few counts. The chain has TRBV28 and TRBJ2-3, with D tentatively TRBD2 (6 bases). This CDR3 is 17 amino acids long. V was trimmed by 3 bases and J by 4 bases, leaving 20 bases between them. CDR1 is MDHEN, CDR2 SYDVKM, per germline. CDR3 sequence reads: CASSFSEEGLGADTQYF. CDR3 nucleotides: TGTGCCAGCAGTTTTAGTGAGGAGGGGCTCGGAGCAGATACGCAGTATTTT.

As for this clonotype: One junction end disagrees with the germline gene, perhaps due to a read error. J is TRBJ2-6 and V is TRBV7-2, with TRBD1 matching 7 bases. Germline-derived CDR1 and CDR2 are SGHTA and FQGNSA. CDR3 length: 16 amino acids. The CDR3 protein is CASSWGQLSGTNVLTF. The CDR3 nucleotides are TGTGCCAGCAGCTGGGGACAGCTCTCTGGGACCAACGTCCTGACTTTC.

This clonotype was counted ten times or more. V and J are TRBV29-1 and TRBJ2-3; 7 positions match TRBD2. After removal of 2 bases from V and 2 bases from J, the junction contained 7 bases not matched to a gene. The CDR3 extends over 15 amino acids. Germline CDR1 is SQVTM and CDR2 is ANQGSEA. The CDR3 DNA follows: TGCAGCGTTGAAATTTTAGCGGGCCCCACAGATACGCAGTATTTT. Its translation: CSVEILAGPTDTQYF.

V gene TRBV9 combines with J gene TRBJ2-3, with 7 bases identical to TRBD1. CDR1 is SGDLS and CDR2 is YYNGEE in the germline V gene. The CDR3 extends over 14 amino acids. The ends lost 3 bases at V and 2 bases at J; junction bases unmatched: 3. In DNA, the CDR3 is TGTGCCAGCAGCGCACAGGGGTTCACAGATACGCAGTATTTT. Translating gives CASSAQGFTDTQYF.